Below are 27 T cell receptor beta chains sequenced from a single sample in a study of OX40 agonist ivuxolimab in advanced cancers. Repertoires were generated with immunoSEQ multiplex PCR, while TCRdb's copy carries only in-frame clones and drops some. The data contain 23,000 or so clones, 88% of them singletons. The material sequenced was CD4+ or CD8+ T cells sorted from blood, taken in a trial of the OX40 agonist ivuxolimab. The source is an adult with an advanced solid tumor such as melanoma, head and neck, liver or kidney cancer.

This rearrangement joins TRBV5-5 to TRBJ1-5; D is possibly TRBD1 (5 bases). The germline V and J ends were trimmed by 4 bases and 7 bases, with 15 bases remaining between them. Germline V gene lookup returns CDR1 SGHKS and CDR2 YYEKEE (reference sequence). The CDR3 has 14 residues. CDR3 amino acids: CASSSTSGSQPQHF. The CDR3 region has the DNA TGTGCCAGCAGCAGTACTTCAGGGAGCCAGCCCCAGCATTTT.

V usage is TRBV5-6 and J usage is TRBJ2-7, with TRBD2 matching 9 bases. The J segment lost 12 bases and the V segment lost 0 bases, leaving 10 bases of the junction unmatched. This CDR3 has 14 amino acids. The germline V gene encodes CDR1 SGHDT and CDR2 YYEEEE. Written as DNA, the CDR3 is TGTGCCAGCAGCTTGGTATTAGCGGGAGAAGATGCGTACTTC. Protein product: CASSLVLAGEDAYF.

The chain joins TRBV7-9 to TRBJ2-5; no firm D call. Trimming took 5 bases from V and 3 from J, leaving 13 bases between them. Germline-derived CDR1 and CDR2 are SEHNR and FQNEAQ (reference sequence). The CDR3 runs 14 residues. CDR3 nucleotide sequence: TGTGCCAGCAGCGTACTGAGAGAAGAAGAGACCCAGTACTTC. Translating it yields CASSVLREEETQYF. Full variable domain (rest looked up from reference TRBV7-9 and TRBJ2-5): DTGVSQNPRHKITKRGQNVTFRCDPISEHNRLYWYRQTLGQGPEFLTYFQNEAQLEKSRLLSDRFSAERPKGSFSTLEIQRTEQGDSAMYLCASSVLREEETQYFGPGTRLLVL.

This clone was found once. The chain recombines TRBV10-1 with TRBJ2-1, with D tentatively TRBD1 (6 bases). Germline V gives CDR1 WNHNN, CDR2 SYGVQD (reference sequence). Trimming took off 5 bases at V and 10 bases at J, with 12 bases between the two ends. There are 12 residues in the CDR3. The CDR3 loop reads CASSHRAGEQFF. As DNA, the CDR3 is TGCGCCAGCAGTCACAGGGCCGGGGAGCAGTTCTTC.

The chain uses TRBV5-1 and TRBJ2-7; D is perhaps TRBD1 (6 bases). Trimming took 3 bases from V and 0 from J, leaving 10 bases between them. This CDR3 region has 14 residues. The germline V gene has CDR1 SGHRS and CDR2 YFSETQ. The CDR3 DNA sequence: TGCGCCAGCAGCTCCAGGACAGCCTCCTACGAGCAGTACTTC. Protein product: CASSSRTASYEQYF.

This sequence joins TRBV14 and TRBJ1-6; D possibly corresponds to TRBD1 (6 bases). Looked up from germline, CDR1 is SGHDN and CDR2 is FVKESK. Trimming took 1 base from V and 0 from J, leaving 10 bases between them. The CDR3 sequence is 17 residues long. The CDR3 loop is CASSQVGGLSYNSPLHF. CDR3 DNA: TGTGCCAGCAGCCAAGTGGGGGGGCTCTCCTATAATTCACCCCTCCACTTT.

The CDR3, as DNA: TGTGCCAGCAGCTTAGGAACTGAAGCTTTCTTT. Translating gives CASSLGTEAFF. This chain uses TRBV28 with TRBJ1-1; D uncertain. Germline CDR1 MDHEN, CDR2 SYDVKM. The CDR3 loop spans 11 amino acids. The ends were cut back, 6 bases at V and 5 bases at J, with 7 bases in the middle.

The rearrangement joins TRBV9 to TRBJ2-2, with D tentatively TRBD1 or TRBD2 (5 bases each). The CDR3 runs 14 residues. The V gene's germline CDR1 is SGDLS and CDR2 YYNGEE. V was trimmed by 3 bases and J by 5 bases, leaving 11 bases between them. As DNA, the CDR3 is TGTGCCAGCAGCGCCAGTTGGGGGACCGGGGAGCTGTTTTTT. Residues: CASSASWGTGELFF.

V and J are TRBV13 and TRBJ2-1; tentatively, D is TRBD2 (6 bases). Germline V gives CDR1 PRHDT, CDR2 FYEKMQ (reference sequence). The CDR3 consists of 17 residues. V was pared by 0 bases and J by 8 bases, with 20 bases between. CDR3 region: CASSLGPSTGLVDEQFF. The CDR3 region has the DNA TGTGCCAGCAGCTTAGGTCCTTCTACGGGACTCGTCGATGAGCAGTTCTTC.

V gene TRBV6-4 combines with J gene TRBJ2-1; D unclear. Per germline, CDR1 MRHNA and CDR2 SNTAGT. V dropped 2 bases and J dropped 5 bases, with 13 bases sitting between them. The CDR3 is made up of 15 amino acids. CDR3 residues: CASSDRRFQNNEQFF. The CDR3 nucleotides are TGTGCCAGCAGTGACCGGCGATTTCAGAACAATGAGCAGTTCTTC.

The V call is TRBV5-6, the J call TRBJ2-1, with D uncertain. This CDR3 is built from 15 residues. V lost 6 bases to trimming and J lost 3 bases, with 16 bases between them. Germline CDR1 reads SGHDT; CDR2 reads YYEEEE. CDR3 region: CASTPNPPLYNEQFF. CDR3 sequence (DNA): TGTGCCAGCACCCCAAATCCACCTCTCTACAATGAGCAGTTCTTC.

V is TRBV2 and J is TRBJ2-2; 7 nucleotides line up with TRBD2. Trimming took 4 bases from V and 6 from J; bases not matched to a gene: 8. Germline CDR1 and CDR2: SNHLY and FYNNEI. This CDR3 spans 15 amino acids. Here the CDR3 DNA reads TGTGCCAGCAGTGTCGGCGGGAGCGTCGCCGGGGAGCTGTTTTTT. Translation gives CASSVGGSVAGELFF.

The chain is built from TRBV1 and TRBJ2-7. TRBV1 is labeled a pseudogene. CDR3 length: 16 amino acids. CDR3 bases: TGCGCCAGCAGCCAAGAATCGGCCCTCGAACGGTCTGAGCAGTACTTC. This sequence encodes CASSQESALERSEQYF.

This chain uses TRBV6-6 with TRBJ1-2, with 8 positions matching TRBD1. The CDR3 runs 13 residues. Germline values: CDR1 MNHNY, CDR2 SVGAGI (reference sequence). V was pared by 6 bases and J by 3 bases, with 3 bases of the junction left unmatched. The CDR3 protein is CASRKTGDYGYTF. CDR3 nucleotides: TGTGCCAGCAGGAAGACAGGGGACTATGGCTACACCTTC.

The rearrangement links TRBV7-9 to TRBJ2-2, with 9 nucleotides matching TRBD2. Trimming at V came to 2 bases and at J to 6 bases, leaving 10 bases not matched to a gene. The germline gives CDR1 SEHNR, CDR2 FQNEAQ (reference sequence). The CDR3 extends over 17 amino acids. In DNA, the CDR3 is TGTGCCAGCAGCTTATCACGCGGGAGGGCCATTGCCGGGGAGCTGTTTTTT. Its protein is CASSLSRGRAIAGELFF.

In this sample, this clone turned up a few times. The chain couples TRBV2 to TRBJ2-2, with D unresolved. This CDR3 comprises 16 residues. Germline CDR1 reads SNHLY; CDR2 reads FYNNEI. The V and J ends lost 2 bases and 4 bases respectively, with 14 bases between them. This CDR3 reads CASSENPSMGTGELFF. CDR3 coding DNA: TGTGCCAGCAGTGAAAATCCCTCTATGGGCACCGGGGAGCTGTTTTTT.

The gene calls are TRBV4-1 and TRBJ2-5, with TRBD2 matching 8 bases. J gave up 2 bases and V 0 bases, and 11 bases lay outside the gene matches. Per germline, CDR1 MGHRA and CDR2 YSYEKL. There are 18 residues in the CDR3. The CDR3 sequence: CASSQDPVGAGAQETQYF. DNA for the CDR3: TGCGCCAGCAGCCAAGATCCAGTAGGAGCGGGGGCTCAAGAGACCCAGTACTTC.

The chain employs TRBV5-1 and TRBJ2-5; the D gene is possibly TRBD1 (6 bases). The CDR3 length is 14 residues. Germline CDR1 reads SGHRS; CDR2 reads YFSETQ. Trimming pared 2 bases from V and 3 bases from J, leaving 11 bases between. The CDR3 DNA is TGCGCCAGCAGCTTAGGGGCAGGGGAAGAGACCCAGTACTTC. This sequence encodes CASSLGAGEETQYF.

The rearrangement joins TRBV5-4 to TRBJ2-5; the D gene is possibly TRBD2 (6 bases). The CDR3 extends over 13 amino acids. CDR1 SGHNT and CDR2 YYREEE come from the germline V gene (reference sequence). With 6 bases removed from V and 2 bases from J, the gap between germline ends came to 11 bases. The CDR3, as DNA: TGTGCCAGCACTAGCGCGTATCAAGAGACCCAGTACTTC. Protein product: CASTSAYQETQYF.

The V call is TRBV5-1, the J call TRBJ2-2; unclear D gene. CDR1 and CDR2 from the germline V gene are SGHRS and YFSETQ. Trimming pared 2 bases from V and 1 base from J, leaving 12 bases between. The CDR3 totals 16 residues. The CDR3 nucleotides are TGCGCCAGCAGCTTCCAACCAGGAGTGAACACCGGGGAGCTGTTTTTT. It yields the protein CASSFQPGVNTGELFF.

This chain connects TRBV7-9 to TRBJ2-5, with D tentatively TRBD1 (5 bases). Germline values: CDR1 SEHNR, CDR2 FQNEAQ (reference sequence). The V gene lost 5 bases and the J gene lost 0 bases, with 10 bases spanning the gap. This CDR3 spans 14 amino acids. The DNA of the CDR3 is TGTGCCAGCAGCCCCCAACAGGACCAAGAGACCCAGTACTTC. Residues: CASSPQQDQETQYF.

The rearrangement joins TRBV28 to TRBJ2-7; 10 positions match TRBD1. Trimming took 11 bases from V and 4 from J; bases not matched to a gene: 5. CDR1 is MDHEN, CDR2 SYDVKM, per germline. The CDR3 is 12 residues long. CDR3 sequence (DNA): TGTGCCTCCCGGACAGGGGGGTACGAGCAGTACTTC. Translated: CASRTGGYEQYF.

The chain couples TRBV2 to TRBJ2-7; 9 nucleotides match TRBD2. J was trimmed by 6 bases and V by 4 bases; bases with no gene match: 7. The CDR3 is 14 amino acids. The V gene's germline CDR1 is SNHLY and CDR2 FYNNEI. The DNA of the CDR3 is TGTGCCAGCAGTGGCAATAGCGGGGGCGGCGAGCAGTACTTC. Translating gives CASSGNSGGGEQYF.

The chain links TRBV7-8 to TRBJ2-5, with no clear D. Germline loops: CDR1 SGHVS, CDR2 FQNEAQ. The CDR3 contains 9 residues. V lost 8 bases, J lost 9 bases, and 7 bases lay in between. The CDR3 loop is CASGEPQYF. CDR3 DNA: TGTGCCAGCGGTGAGCCCCAGTACTTC.

CDR3 loop: CAISESEAATLHF. In DNA form, the CDR3 reads TGTGCCATCAGTGAGTCAGAAGCCGCAACCCTCCACTTT. The chain recombines TRBV10-3 with TRBJ1-6, with no clear D. Looked up from germline, CDR1 is ENHRY and CDR2 is SYGVKD. This CDR3 has 13 residues. Trimming took off 0 bases at V and 14 bases at J, with 11 bases between the two ends.

As concerns this clone: It differs at one base from a far larger clone, so likely a read error. This same CDR3 is encoded by further DNA sequences in the sample. The chain employs TRBV2 and TRBJ2-7, with D hard to call. V lost 3 bases, J lost 4 bases, and 7 bases lay in between. The CDR3 sequence is 12 residues long. Per the germline V gene, CDR1 is SNHLY and CDR2 is FYNNEI. Here the CDR3 reads CASSEAVYEQYF. In DNA, the CDR3 is TGTGCCAGCAGTGAGGCCGTATACGAGCAGTACTTC.

This clone was seen a handful of times. A far larger clone is one base from this, pointing to a likely read error. Other DNA sequences from this sample encode an identical CDR3 as well. The genes are TRBV7-9 and TRBJ2-7; no firm D call. CDR1 and CDR2 from the germline V gene are SEHNR and FQNEAQ (reference sequence). The CDR3 spans 16 residues. Trimming removed 5 bases at V and 7 bases at J, with 24 bases between. This CDR3 reads CASSQESALERSEQYF. The CDR3 DNA reads TGTGCCAGCAGCCAAGAATCGGCCCTCGAACGGTCTGAGCAGTACTTC.